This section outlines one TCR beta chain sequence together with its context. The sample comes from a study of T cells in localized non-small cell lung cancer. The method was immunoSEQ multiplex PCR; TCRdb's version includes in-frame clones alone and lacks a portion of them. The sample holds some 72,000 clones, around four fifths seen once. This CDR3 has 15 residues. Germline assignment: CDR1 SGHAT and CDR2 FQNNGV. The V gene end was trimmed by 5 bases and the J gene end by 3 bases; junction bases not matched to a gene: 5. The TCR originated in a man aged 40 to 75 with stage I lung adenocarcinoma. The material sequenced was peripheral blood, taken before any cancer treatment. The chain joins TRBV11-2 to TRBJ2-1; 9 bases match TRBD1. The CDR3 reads CASSRGDRDYNEQFF. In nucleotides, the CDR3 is TGTGCCAGCAGCCGAGGGGACAGGGACTACAATGAGCAGTTCTTC. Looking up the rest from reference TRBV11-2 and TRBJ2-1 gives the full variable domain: EAGVAQSPRYKIIEKRQSVAFWCNPISGHATLYWYQQILGQGPKLLIQFQNNGVVDDSQLPKDRFSAERLKGVDSTLKIQPAKLEDSAVYLCASSRGDRDYNEQFFGPGTRLTVL.